These 26 T cell receptor beta chains share one sample of origin, sequenced in a study of blood T cell repertoires in COVID-19. The repertoire was sequenced with immunoSEQ multiplex PCR; TCRdb's copy has only in-frame clones and lacks some. The repertoire has roughly 35,000 clones, 85% to 90% of them found once; the top ten carry roughly an eighth. Specimen: peripheral blood. The receptors here all came from a man in his 70s with acute or convalescent COVID-19.

J is TRBJ1-2 and V is TRBV5-4; 8 bases align to TRBD1. The CDR3 extends over 14 amino acids. Trimming cost V 1 base and J 3 bases; bases outside gene matches: 2. Germline V CDR1 and CDR2: SGHNT, YYREEE (reference sequence). The CDR3 sequence is CASSLPGGDYGYTF. The CDR3 DNA sequence: TGTGCCAGCAGCTTGCCAGGGGGCGACTATGGCTACACCTTC. The full variable domain, completed using reference TRBV5-4 and TRBJ1-2, is ETGVTQSPTHLIKTRGQQVTLRCSSQSGHNTVSWYQQALGQGPQFIFQYYREEENGRGNFPPRFSGLQFPNYSSELNVNALELDDSALYLCASSLPGGDYGYTFGSGTRLTVV.

This clone was detected only once. The CDR3 nucleotides read TGTGCCAGCTCACCAAGATCACAGGGGGAAAACTATGGCTACACCTTC. This encodes CASSPRSQGENYGYTF. V is TRBV18 and J is TRBJ1-2; 8 bases agree with TRBD1. Germline V gene data show CDR1 as KGHSH and CDR2 as LQKENI. This CDR3 spans 16 amino acids. The ends lost 2 bases at V and 2 bases at J; junction bases unmatched: 7.

The J gene is TRBJ2-7, the V gene TRBV4-3; TRBD1 matches at 10 bases. This CDR3 has 15 amino acids. Unmatched junction bases numbered 4, after V lost 0 bases and J lost 5 bases. Germline V gives CDR1 LGHNA, CDR2 YSLEER. CDR3 sequence: CASSQEHDRGHEQYF. The CDR3 bases are TGCGCCAGCAGCCAAGAACATGACAGGGGGCACGAGCAGTACTTC.

This chain links TRBV14 with TRBJ2-5; 9 bases match TRBD2. Germline CDR1 is SGHDN and CDR2 is FVKESK. Trimming at V came to 2 bases and at J to 8 bases, leaving 9 bases not matched to a gene. This CDR3 has 15 residues. Here the CDR3 reads CASSQLTSGGVTQYF. The CDR3 nucleotides are TGTGCCAGCAGCCAACTGACTAGCGGAGGGGTTACCCAGTACTTC.

This chain links TRBV19 with TRBJ2-7; D is perhaps TRBD2 (6 bases). Germline V gene sequence: CDR1 LNHDA, CDR2 SQIVND (reference sequence). The V gene lost 5 bases and the J gene lost 0 bases, with 14 bases spanning the gap. This CDR3 region has 15 residues. CDR3 DNA sequence: TGTGCCAGTAGTTCCCGGGGGATTACCTCCTACGAGCAGTACTTC. Translation: CASSSRGITSYEQYF.

This sequence joins TRBV11-2 and TRBJ1-3; 7 nucleotides match TRBD1. This CDR3 spans 15 amino acids. Germline loops: CDR1 SGHAT, CDR2 FQNNGV. V trimming: 2 bases; J trimming: 2 bases; junction bases outside the gene matches: 3. The CDR3 region has the DNA TGTGCCAGCAGCTTACAGGGGGTTACTGGAAACACCATATATTTT. Protein product: CASSLQGVTGNTIYF.

The chain joins TRBV6-4 to TRBJ2-3, with 13 bases that match TRBD2. CDR1 is MRHNA and CDR2 is SNTAGT in the germline V gene. Trimming cost V 3 bases and J 1 base; bases outside gene matches: 7. The CDR3 runs to 18 residues. The CDR3 loop is CASSEIGLAGEGTDTQYF. The CDR3 nucleotides are TGTGCCAGCAGTGAGATCGGACTAGCGGGAGAAGGCACAGATACGCAGTATTTT.

CDR3 protein: CASQSGSNQPQHF. The CDR3, as DNA: TGTGCCAGCCAATCCGGGAGCAATCAGCCCCAGCATTTT. The rearrangement links TRBV2 to TRBJ1-5; the D is unclear. Germline CDR1 and CDR2: SNHLY and FYNNEI. This CDR3 has 13 amino acids. Trimming took 8 bases from V and 1 from J, leaving 9 bases between them.

This CDR3 reads CASSNREGPYEQYF. DNA of the CDR3: TGTGCCAGTAGTAACCGGGAGGGCCCCTACGAGCAGTACTTC. The chain combines TRBV19 with TRBJ2-7, with 8 nucleotides matching TRBD2. This CDR3 is built from 14 residues. Trimming at V came to 4 bases and at J to 2 bases, leaving 4 bases not matched to a gene. Germline V gene sequence: CDR1 LNHDA, CDR2 SQIVND (reference sequence).

The V call is TRBV28, the J call TRBJ1-4, with TRBD1 identical over 8 bases. V shed 6 bases, J shed 2 bases, and the junction held 11 bases outside the gene matches. The CDR3 contains 17 residues. The V gene's germline CDR1 is MDHEN and CDR2 SYDVKM. CDR3 nucleotide sequence: TGTGCCAGCAGCCATACGGGCAGGGGGCTTACTAATGAAAAACTGTTTTTT. Its translation is CASSHTGRGLTNEKLFF.

This chain connects TRBV4-3 to TRBJ2-6; D is uncertain. Germline CDR1 is LGHNA and CDR2 is YSLEER. This CDR3 is built from 17 residues. V lost 0 bases to trimming and J lost 2 bases, with 11 bases between them. Here the CDR3 reads CASSQESPGPGANVLTF. CDR3 coding DNA: TGCGCCAGCAGCCAAGAAAGTCCGGGTCCTGGGGCCAACGTCCTGACTTTC.

The genes are TRBV29-1 and TRBJ2-3, with D possibly matching TRBD2 (5 bases). The V and J ends lost 6 bases and 2 bases respectively, with 12 bases between them. Looked up from germline, CDR1 is SQVTM and CDR2 is ANQGSEA. The CDR3 totals 13 residues. CDR3: CSVAGANTDTQYF. The CDR3 coding sequence is TGCAGCGTCGCGGGCGCAAACACAGATACGCAGTATTTT.

This clone turned up a few times. This sequence joins TRBV5-1 and TRBJ1-3; no reliable D call. This CDR3 is 15 amino acids long. Trimming left V 4 bases short and J 0 bases short, with 11 bases between. Germline V lookup: CDR1 SGHRS, CDR2 YFSETQ. CDR3 sequence: CASSPGGVSGNTIYF. The DNA of the CDR3 is TGCGCCAGCAGCCCCGGAGGCGTCTCTGGAAACACCATATATTTT.

In nucleotides, the CDR3 is TGCGCCAGCAGCCAAGATTTCCCAGGGACAGTCTATGGCTACACCTTC. Its protein product is CASSQDFPGTVYGYTF. The chain combines TRBV4-3 with TRBJ1-2; 7 nucleotides align to TRBD1. V trimming: 0 bases; J trimming: 4 bases; junction bases outside the gene matches: 8. This CDR3 has 16 amino acids. CDR1 and CDR2 (germline): LGHNA, YSLEER.

V gene TRBV6-5 combines with J gene TRBJ2-1; 9 bases fit TRBD1. The CDR3 sequence is 14 residues long. In germline, CDR1 is MNHEY, CDR2 SVGAGI. With 10 bases clipped from V and 0 bases from J, the junction kept 4 bases outside the gene matches. The CDR3 protein is CATLDRGSYNEQFF. The CDR3 nucleotides read TGTGCCACCTTGGACAGGGGCTCCTACAATGAGCAGTTCTTC.

This chain links TRBV4-3 with TRBJ2-1; tentative D call: TRBD2 (5 bases). Trimming stripped 0 bases from V and 4 bases from J, with 7 bases between. From germline, CDR1 is LGHNA and CDR2 YSLEER. CDR3 length equals 14 residues. This CDR3 reads CASSQDEGYNEQFF. For the CDR3, the DNA is TGCGCCAGCAGCCAAGATGAGGGATACAATGAGCAGTTCTTC.

This clone appeared a few times. This chain links TRBV5-6 with TRBJ1-2, with a tentative D call TRBD1 (5 bases). CDR1 is SGHDT and CDR2 is YYEEEE in the germline V gene. The V end lost 5 bases, the J end lost 1 base, and 9 bases lay between the germline ends. The CDR3 loop spans 13 amino acids. The CDR3 is CASRSQVNYGYTF. As DNA, the CDR3 is TGTGCCAGCAGGTCACAGGTTAACTATGGCTACACCTTC.

The chain carries TRBV13 and TRBJ2-7; a possible D gene is TRBD1 (6 bases). Germline V gene lookup returns CDR1 PRHDT and CDR2 FYEKMQ (reference sequence). V lost 4 bases and J 6 bases, leaving 13 bases between the germline ends. The CDR3 runs to 13 residues. Here the CDR3 reads CASSSNRAGEQYF. The CDR3 bases are TGTGCCAGCAGCTCTAACAGGGCTGGCGAGCAGTACTTC.

This chain links TRBV18 with TRBJ1-5; no clear D. This CDR3 contains 14 residues. Germline V gene sequence: CDR1 KGHSH, CDR2 LQKENI. V dropped 0 bases and J dropped 5 bases, with 8 bases sitting between them. The CDR3 reads CASSPPSGYQPQHF. CDR3 nucleotide sequence: TGTGCCAGCTCACCACCGTCAGGCTATCAGCCCCAGCATTTT.

This clone came up once. This chain uses TRBV21-1 with TRBJ2-4; whether TRBD2, the table's D call, matches the DNA was not checked. TRBV21-1 is given as a pseudogene. The CDR3 loop spans 16 amino acids. CDR3 nucleotide sequence: TGTGCCAGCAGCAGCCGGCTAGGCTCGGCCAAAAACATTCAGTACTTC. Translation gives CASSSRLGSAKNIQYF.

The chain uses TRBV7-9 and TRBJ2-7; 9 bases fit TRBD1. CDR3 length equals 14 residues. Germline CDR1 reads SEHNR; CDR2 reads FQNEAQ (reference sequence). J was trimmed by 2 bases and V by 5 bases; bases with no gene match: 4. CDR3 amino acids: CASSRQGGPYEQYF. The DNA of the CDR3 is TGTGCCAGCAGCAGACAGGGGGGGCCCTACGAGCAGTACTTC. The entire variable domain, with the rest obtained from reference TRBV7-9 and TRBJ2-7, is as follows: DTGVSQNPRHKITKRGQNVTFRCDPISEHNRLYWYRQTLGQGPEFLTYFQNEAQLEKSRLLSDRFSAERPKGSFSTLEIQRTEQGDSAMYLCASSRQGGPYEQYFGPGTRLTVT.

The chain has TRBV6-5 and TRBJ1-5, with TRBD1 as a possible D gene (6 bases). V shed 5 bases and J shed 7 bases, with 18 bases lying between them. Germline CDR1 reads MNHEY; CDR2 reads SVGAGI. CDR3 length: 15 residues. The CDR3 sequence is CASSTSGGARQPQHF. CDR3 coding DNA: TGTGCCAGCAGTACCTCGGGGGGCGCACGGCAGCCCCAGCATTTT.

This clone was recorded only once. The V call is TRBV27, the J call TRBJ2-7, with 8 bases lining up with TRBD1. This CDR3 contains 14 residues. From germline, CDR1 is MNHEY and CDR2 SMNVEV (reference sequence). With V trimmed by 6 bases and J by 0 bases, 4 bases remained unmatched. CDR3 bases: TGTGCCAGCAGGGGGGACAGGTACTCCTACGAGCAGTACTTC. Translating it yields CASRGDRYSYEQYF.

The gene calls are TRBV27 and TRBJ1-5, with D maybe TRBD1 (6 bases). The V and J ends lost 10 bases and 6 bases respectively, with 13 bases between them. CDR3 length: 12 residues. Germline CDR1 reads MNHEY; CDR2 reads SMNVEV (reference sequence). The CDR3: CATQGVGQPQHF. CDR3 nucleotides: TGTGCCACACAGGGAGTCGGTCAGCCCCAGCATTTT.

CDR3 sequence: CASKIGTERANEQFF. CDR3 bases: TGTGCCAGTAAGATTGGGACAGAAAGAGCCAATGAGCAGTTCTTC. This rearrangement joins TRBV19 to TRBJ2-1; 7 nucleotides agree with TRBD1. The trim removed 7 bases at V and 6 bases at J, leaving 12 bases unmatched. CDR1 is LNHDA and CDR2 is SQIVND in the germline V gene (reference sequence). This CDR3 has 15 amino acids.

The count of this clone is one. J is TRBJ1-4 and V is TRBV28, with 9 bases matching TRBD1. The CDR3 loop spans 15 amino acids. V lost 3 bases to trimming and J lost 8 bases; unmatched junction nucleotides: 7. Germline V CDR1 and CDR2: MDHEN, SYDVKM. Here the CDR3 reads CASSFLTGGQEKLFF. The CDR3 nucleotides are TGTGCCAGCAGTTTTCTGACAGGGGGTCAAGAAAAACTGTTTTTT.